The source of this T cell receptor beta chain is a study of blood T cell repertoires in COVID-19 (dated by TCRdb to the early 2020s). In the study overall: Samples covering the acute and convalescent phases of COVID-19 were provided by collaborators in the United States, Italy and Spain. The prospective study material was composed of cDNA or gDNA derived from T cells, B-cell-depleted T cells, or PBMCs. Subjects who had been exposed to COVID-19, were actively infected with it, or had recovered from it provided the deeply sampled blood TCRbeta repertoires that made up the dataset. The repertoires were released in a freely available public database meant as a resource for research on the immune response to SARS-CoV-2. Samples came from the ongoing ImmuneRACE study (first 160 participants) plus 1,254 subjects from 6 global collaborators. The sample metadata nearly always contained a de-identified subject ID, COVID-19 status, age in years and sex. Where HLA class I and class II types were available, the types were taken from metadata supplied by the sample provider, not from assay-based typing.

TCRbeta CDR3 regions were amplified from genomic DNA using the immunoSEQ Assay, a bias-controlled multiplex PCR. The paper's processing steps were these. Within the assay, amplification of reference gene primers was used to estimate how many nucleated cells each sample contained. To quantify the absolute abundance of each unique TCRbeta CDR3 rearrangement, sequence reads were collapsed and filtered. For each sample, productive Simpson clonality was calculated by taking the square root of Simpson's diversity index across productive rearrangements. TCRdb limited this immuneACCESS table to in-frame rearrangements with V and J called. A share of clones is missing; checked studies link under half to unresolved V genes, and the rest is unexplained. D and trimming were read from the DNA, whereas the V and J calls and clone size are those reported in that table. The sample yields tens of thousands of clones; around three quarters were counted once. Together, the top ten hold less than 40% of the sample.

Overall study results and their limits: How much clinical and demographic metadata was included differed by source and by participant, and the metadata was provided uncurated.

Whole blood was collected in K2EDTA tubes by collaborating institutions according to the institutions' own protocols. For TCRbeta analysis, collaborator samples were shipped as frozen whole blood, as isolated PBMCs, or as DNA extracted from either sample type. The CDR3, cysteine through phenylalanine, is 16 amino acids long. Kept here is only the CDR3 DNA, which spans 48 bases and is read in frame from base 1. V gives up 4 bases and J gives up 2 bases, and the segment between their germline ends measures 16 bases. The germline V gene yields SGHRS for CDR1 and YFSETQ for CDR2. About this clone itself: Its antigen remains unidentified. Base qualities are not at hand, and no much larger clone is one base apart.

This receptor chain uses TRBV5-1 and TRBJ2-1; TRBD2 is perhaps the D gene, given 5 matching bases. The clonotype comes from a woman in her seventies with acute or convalescent COVID-19. Specimen: peripheral blood. Here the CDR3 is given as CASSPGEVPAYNEQFF. The nucleotides read TGCGCCAGCAGCCCCGGGGAAGTTCCGGCCTACAATGAGCAGTTCTTC.